The sequence of this TCR beta chain was determined in a study of blood T cell repertoires in COVID-19. Assay: immunoSEQ multiplex PCR; the TCRdb copy retains only in-frame clones and omits some. The profile shows roughly 220,000 clones, 75% to 90% of them singletons. This CDR3 contains 14 residues. The V gene end was trimmed by 3 bases and the J gene end by 5 bases; junction bases not matched to a gene: 1. The germline V gene encodes CDR1 LGHDT and CDR2 YNNKEL (reference sequence). The source material was PBMCs or T cells enriched from blood (not recorded which). V and J are TRBV3-1 (or the pseudogene TRBV3-2) and TRBJ1-6; 7 nucleotides line up with TRBD1. The source of this sequence is a woman between 18 and 29 years old in a cohort exposed to, infected with or recovered from COVID-19 (not recorded which). The CDR3 DNA is TGTGCCAGCAGCCATGGGACAGATAATTCACCCCTCCACTTT. This encodes CASSHGTDNSPLHF.